This T cell receptor (beta chain) came from a study of post-analysis software for immune sequencing data. Unique-molecular-identifier-tagged TCR beta cDNA libraries were used. Via MiXCR, TCRdb re-called the PCR reads, giving one row per CDR3 protein. The data show around 440,000 distinct CDR3 sequences, with roughly 45% seen just once and about an eighth held by the top ten. V shed 5 bases and J shed 10 bases, with 15 bases lying between them. This CDR3 comprises 13 residues. Germline V CDR1 and CDR2: MNHEY, SVGAGI. Broader study findings: Controls significantly exceeded multiple sclerosis patients in normalized Chao1 diversity. Samples sharing a preparation batch grouped tightly together when assessed by F measure. Patients used several TRBV segments, including TRBV5-6, TRBV5-1 and TRBV20-1, more often than controls.

Concerning this clonotype: Its target is not known.

Specimen: blood. The chain has TRBV6-5 and TRBJ2-1; D perhaps matches TRBD2 (6 bases). The source is a girl aged 10 to 17 with multiple sclerosis. Here the CDR3 reads CASSPAGPEEQFF. The CDR3 nucleotides are TGTGCCAGCAGTCCAGCGGGTCCGGAAGAGCAGTTCTTC.